This passage covers 22 T cell receptor beta chains from one sample sequenced in a study of technical replicates of blood from a few donors. The repertoire was sequenced with immunoSEQ multiplex PCR; TCRdb's copy has only in-frame clones and lacks some. The sample lists roughly 72,000 clones, about 90% seen once, with under 0.5% in the top ten. The sequenced material came from T cells isolated from PBMCs. Every receptor here comes from a human donor in good health.

V and J are TRBV4-3 and TRBJ2-3; D is unresolved. This CDR3 has 15 residues. Trimming took 0 bases from V and 0 from J, leaving 7 bases between them. CDR1 and CDR2 from the germline V gene are LGHNA and YSLEER. This CDR3 is CASSQDFSSTDTQYF. The CDR3 DNA reads TGCGCCAGCAGCCAAGACTTTTCTAGCACAGATACGCAGTATTTT.

In this sample, this clone turned up once. The chain carries TRBV7-9 and TRBJ2-2; no reliable D call. The ends were cut back, 2 bases at V and 1 base at J, with 8 bases in the middle. The CDR3 is made up of 15 amino acids. Germline V gene data show CDR1 as SEHNR and CDR2 as FQNEAQ (reference sequence). The CDR3 nucleotides read TGTGCCAGCAGCTTAAACGGCGGGAACACCGGGGAGCTGTTTTTT. It encodes CASSLNGGNTGELFF.

V and J are TRBV6-6 and TRBJ2-2; a weak D match, TRBD1 (6 bases). V lost 1 base and J 6 bases, leaving 9 bases between the germline ends. The length of the CDR3 is 14 residues. The V gene's germline CDR1 is MNHNY and CDR2 SVGAGI (reference sequence). CDR3 DNA: TGTGCCAGCAGTTACTTCAGGGGATCCGGGGAGCTGTTTTTT. This sequence encodes CASSYFRGSGELFF.

The chain combines TRBV7-9 with TRBJ1-1; D is ambiguous. The CDR3 is 14 residues long. Germline CDR1 SEHNR, CDR2 FQNEAQ (reference sequence). V lost 5 bases and J 4 bases, leaving 14 bases between the germline ends. The CDR3 region is CASSIYEGGTEAFF. For the CDR3, the DNA is TGTGCCAGCAGCATTTATGAGGGAGGCACTGAAGCTTTCTTT.

V is TRBV28 and J is TRBJ2-7, with a weak D call TRBD1 (5 bases). V lost 7 bases to trimming and J lost 3 bases, with 16 bases between them. Germline CDR1 is MDHEN and CDR2 is SYDVKM. The length of the CDR3 is 14 residues. The CDR3 DNA reads TGTGCCAGCATAAGTGCAGGGTTGGGCTACGAGCAGTACTTC. It encodes CASISAGLGYEQYF.

This chain connects TRBV10-3 to TRBJ1-5; 8 nucleotides match TRBD1. The length of the CDR3 is 12 residues. The germline CDR1 and CDR2 sequences are ENHRY and SYGVKD. The V segment lost 11 bases and the J segment 4 bases; nucleotides outside the gene matches: 4. The CDR3 here is CASQGVNQPQHF. The CDR3 DNA sequence: TGTGCCTCACAGGGGGTTAATCAGCCCCAGCATTTT.

This sequence joins TRBV30 and TRBJ1-5; TRBD1 is a possible D gene (6 bases). V was pared by 7 bases and J by 3 bases, with 13 bases between. The CDR3 is 13 amino acids. CDR1 and CDR2 (germline): GTSNPN, SVGIG (reference sequence). CDR3 sequence: CALEQGNNQPQHF. As DNA, the CDR3 is TGTGCCTTAGAACAGGGAAACAATCAGCCCCAGCATTTT.

The chain is built from TRBV10-2 and TRBJ2-1, with TRBD2 as a possible D gene (5 bases). The CDR3 length is 13 residues. CDR1 WSHSY and CDR2 SAAADI come from the germline V gene. V lost 11 bases to trimming and J lost 7 bases, with 18 bases between them. The CDR3 loop is CASGPASQNEQFF. As DNA, the CDR3 is TGCGCCTCAGGCCCGGCTAGCCAGAATGAGCAGTTCTTC.

The rearrangement joins TRBV18 to TRBJ2-7, with D maybe TRBD1 (6 bases). This CDR3 is 15 amino acids long. The germline V gene encodes CDR1 KGHSH and CDR2 LQKENI. Trimming left V 2 bases short and J 1 base short, with 12 bases between. Here the CDR3 DNA reads TGTGCCAGCTCACCAAACAGGGTGGTATCCTACGAGCAGTACTTC. This codes for CASSPNRVVSYEQYF.

The chain recombines TRBV28 with TRBJ2-3; TRBD1 is a possible D gene (6 bases). V was trimmed by 6 bases and J by 5 bases, leaving 15 bases between them. Germline lookup yields CDR1 MDHEN and CDR2 SYDVKM. This CDR3 contains 14 residues. The CDR3 here is CASSGRTARDTQYF. The CDR3 coding sequence is TGTGCCAGCAGCGGTAGGACAGCCAGAGATACGCAGTATTTT.

The chain couples TRBV18 to TRBJ2-2, with 11 positions matching TRBD1. CDR1 and CDR2 from the germline V gene are KGHSH and LQKENI. This CDR3 comprises 17 residues. Trimming removed 5 bases from V and 0 bases from J; junction bases left unmatched: 5. The CDR3 is CASSMDRGLANTGELFF. CDR3 DNA: TGTGCCAGCTCAATGGACAGGGGGCTCGCGAACACCGGGGAGCTGTTTTTT.

The V and J genes are TRBV28 and TRBJ1-4; maybe TRBD1 (5 bases). Trimming removed 3 bases from V and 6 bases from J, with 14 bases in between. The V gene's germline CDR1 is MDHEN and CDR2 SYDVKM. CDR3 size: 15 residues. The CDR3 DNA is TGTGCCAGCAGTTTCAGACAGAATAGGGATGAAAAACTGTTTTTT. Its protein is CASSFRQNRDEKLFF.

The chain employs TRBV13 and TRBJ2-7; 11 bases align to TRBD2. CDR1 is PRHDT and CDR2 is FYEKMQ in the germline V gene (reference sequence). The CDR3 has 12 amino acids. V shed 4 bases, J shed 10 bases, and the junction held 3 bases outside the gene matches. The CDR3 DNA reads TGTGCCAGCAGCTCACTAGCGGGAGATCAGTACTTC. Protein: CASSSLAGDQYF.

The V and J genes are TRBV5-1 and TRBJ1-1, with 12 bases matching TRBD1. Per the germline V gene, CDR1 is SGHRS and CDR2 is YFSETQ. CDR3 length equals 16 residues. J was trimmed by 1 base and V by 4 bases; bases with no gene match: 5. The CDR3 sequence is CASSPGQGAGNTEAFF. CDR3 bases: TGCGCCAGCAGCCCGGGACAGGGGGCGGGGAACACTGAAGCTTTCTTT.

This rearrangement joins TRBV19 to TRBJ2-7, with D possibly being TRBD1 (6 bases). V was clipped by 4 bases and J by 0 bases, with 10 bases between them. This CDR3 region has 14 residues. Germline loops: CDR1 LNHDA, CDR2 SQIVND (reference sequence). The CDR3 sequence: CASSNRDNSYEQYF. In DNA, the CDR3 is TGTGCCAGTAGTAACCGGGACAACTCCTACGAGCAGTACTTC. The full variable domain, completed using reference TRBV19 and TRBJ2-7, is DGGITQSPKYLFRKEGQNVTLSCEQNLNHDAMYWYRQDPGQGLRLIYYSQIVNDFQKGDIAEGYSVSREKKESFPLTVTSAQKNPTAFYLCASSNRDNSYEQYFGPGTRLTVT.

The J gene is TRBJ2-7, the V gene TRBV19; D possibly corresponds to TRBD2 (6 bases). V gave up 3 bases and J gave up 0 bases, with 12 bases separating them. The CDR3 runs 15 residues. CDR1 is LNHDA and CDR2 is SQIVND in the germline V gene (reference sequence). CDR3 DNA sequence: TGTGCCAGTAGTATCAGGGCAGCGGGCTCCTACGAGCAGTACTTC. Residues: CASSIRAAGSYEQYF.

The rearrangement links TRBV7-3 to TRBJ2-1; 7 nucleotides agree with TRBD2. The trim removed 5 bases at V and 2 bases at J, leaving 3 bases unmatched. The CDR3 length is 14 residues. Per germline, CDR1 SGHTA and CDR2 FQGTGA. CDR3 loop: CASSERGAYNEQFF. DNA of the CDR3: TGTGCCAGCAGCGAACGGGGGGCCTACAATGAGCAGTTCTTC.

V gene TRBV9 combines with J gene TRBJ2-3, with unresolved D. V was cut by 1 base and J by 6 bases, with 6 bases left in between. The CDR3 extends over 12 amino acids. Germline V gene sequence: CDR1 SGDLS, CDR2 YYNGEE. The CDR3 spells CASSVNRDTQYF. The CDR3 DNA sequence: TGTGCCAGCAGCGTAAATCGGGATACGCAGTATTTT.

The chain employs TRBV27 and TRBJ2-7; 9 nucleotides line up with TRBD2. Losses at the gene ends were 8 bases for V and 4 bases for J; bases not matched to a gene: 6. The CDR3 covers 13 residues. CDR1 is MNHEY, CDR2 SMNVEV, per germline (reference sequence). The CDR3 bases are TGTGCCAGCGGGGCTAGCGGGACTTACGAGCAGTACTTC. This encodes CASGASGTYEQYF.

V is TRBV6-5 and J is TRBJ2-7; D not resolved. Germline V CDR1 and CDR2: MNHEY, SVGAGI. V gave up 7 bases and J gave up 0 bases, with 16 bases separating them. The CDR3 is 15 residues long. As DNA, the CDR3 is TGTGCCAGCATTTCTTCTGTCCCTTTCTCCTACGAGCAGTACTTC. Translation: CASISSVPFSYEQYF.

V usage is TRBV6-6 and J usage is TRBJ1-2, with D perhaps matching TRBD1 (5 bases). In germline, CDR1 is MNHNY, CDR2 SVGAGI (reference sequence). The CDR3 runs to 13 residues. The V and J ends lost 2 bases and 4 bases respectively, with 8 bases between them. CDR3 bases: TGTGCCAGCAGTTACGGGGACTTCTATGGCTACACCTTC. It specifies CASSYGDFYGYTF.

The chain carries TRBV2 and TRBJ2-7; perhaps TRBD1 as D (6 bases). The CDR3 covers 13 residues. Germline-derived CDR1 and CDR2 are SNHLY and FYNNEI. V gave up 6 bases and J gave up 3 bases, with 12 bases separating them. Here the CDR3 DNA reads TGTGCCAGCAGCCCAGGACAGAACTACGAGCAGTACTTC. This translates into CASSPGQNYEQYF. Using reference TRBV2 and TRBJ2-7 for the parts outside the CDR3, the full variable domain is EPEVTQTPSHQVTQMGQEVILRCVPISNHLYFYWYRQILGQKVEFLVSFYNNEISEKSEIFDDQFSVERPDGSNFTLKIRSTKLEDSAMYFCASSPGQNYEQYFGPGTRLTVT.